This T cell receptor (beta chain) was captured in a study of response to subunit inactivated influenza vaccine. The CDR3 has 13 residues. Germline V CDR1 and CDR2: MNHEY, SMNVEV (reference sequence). With 1 base removed from V and 5 bases from J, the gap between germline ends came to 3 bases. This clonotype was seen many times. The antigen is not known. TCRdb redid the calling of the RT-PCR reads with MiXCR, one entry per CDR3 protein. The sample carries 560,000 or so distinct CDR3 sequences, 7.5% to 8.5% recorded once. Study-level points and caveats: The authors put forward the suggestion that each seasonal influenza vaccination may bring in only a limited number of new T cells.

The sample in question was PBMCs from blood, obtained around 25 months after vaccination. The receptor was isolated from a man aged 50 to 69 who received an inactivated influenza vaccine. The chain joins TRBV27 to TRBJ1-6, with D hard to call. The chain's CDR3 is CASSLLDNSPLHF. As DNA, the CDR3 is TGTGCCAGCAGTTTATTGGATAATTCACCCCTCCACTTT.